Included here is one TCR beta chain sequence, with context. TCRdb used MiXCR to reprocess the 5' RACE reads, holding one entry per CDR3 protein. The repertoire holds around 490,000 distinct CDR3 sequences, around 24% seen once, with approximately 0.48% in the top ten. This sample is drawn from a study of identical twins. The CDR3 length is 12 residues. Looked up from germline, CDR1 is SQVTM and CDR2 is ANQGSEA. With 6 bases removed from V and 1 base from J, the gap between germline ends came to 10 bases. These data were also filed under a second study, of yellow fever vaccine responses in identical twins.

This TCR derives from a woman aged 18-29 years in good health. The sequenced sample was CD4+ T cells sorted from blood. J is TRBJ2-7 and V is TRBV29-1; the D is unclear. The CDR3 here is CSVSQNSYEQYF. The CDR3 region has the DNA TGCAGCGTCTCACAGAATTCCTACGAGCAGTACTTC.